The clone carrying this TCR beta chain has a handful of counts. Time point described: pre-sensitization, week 0. Treatment: therapeutic diphenylcyclopropenone sensitization with weekly scalp DPC. MiXCR was run by TCRdb on the RACE reads, yielding one entry per CDR3 protein. The table has more than 300,000 distinct CDR3 sequences, approximately 5.1% seen once. The record originates from a study of human T cells and chemical hapten exposure. With 0 bases removed from V and 7 bases from J, the gap between germline ends came to 12 bases. The CDR3 totals 15 residues. The germline V gene encodes CDR1 MGHDK and CDR2 SYGVNS.

The sample in question was whole blood, obtained in connection with sensitization to the hapten diphenylcyclopropenone (DPC). The rearrangement links TRBV25-1 to TRBJ1-4; a weak D match, TRBD1 (6 bases). The clonotype originates from a woman between 50 and 59 years old with alopecia areata. Some clones in this sample may be carry-over from other donors' samples. In DNA form, the CDR3 reads TGTGCCAGCAGTGAATATAGGCAGGGGCGTGAAAAACTGTTTTTT. Amino acid sequence: CASSEYRQGREKLFF.